This entry lists 6 T cell receptor beta chains sequenced from one sample in a study of OX40 agonist ivuxolimab in advanced cancers. Profiling relied on immunoSEQ multiplex PCR, and the TCRdb table lists in-frame clones only, not all of them. Counted here are approximately 35,000 clones, 70% to 85% occurring once; the ten biggest clones make up under 25%. The sample here was CD4+ or CD8+ T cells sorted from blood, taken in a trial of the OX40 agonist ivuxolimab. The receptor source for this set is an adult with an advanced solid tumor such as melanoma, head and neck, liver or kidney cancer.

This chain's CDR3 is CASSSTGEGDQETQYF. CDR3 DNA sequence: TGTGCCAGCAGCTCAACAGGGGAGGGGGACCAAGAGACCCAGTACTTC. The chain is built from TRBV7-9 and TRBJ2-5, with D perhaps given as TRBD1 or TRBD2 (7 bases each). This CDR3 is built from 16 residues. Deletions cut 4 bases from V and 0 bases from J, with 15 bases between. CDR1 SEHNR and CDR2 FQNEAQ come from the germline V gene (reference sequence). Supplemented by reference TRBV7-9 and TRBJ2-5, the full variable domain reads DTGVSQNPRHKITKRGQNVTFRCDPISEHNRLYWYRQTLGQGPEFLTYFQNEAQLEKSRLLSDRFSAERPKGSFSTLEIQRTEQGDSAMYLCASSSTGEGDQETQYFGPGTRLLVL.

The rearrangement joins TRBV5-1 to TRBJ2-2, with 7 positions matching TRBD2. The CDR3 runs 16 residues. The V and J ends lost 0 bases and 2 bases, in that order; junction bases with no gene match: 4. Germline values: CDR1 SGHRS, CDR2 YFSETQ. CDR3 residues: CASSLEAGVNTGELFF. CDR3 sequence (DNA): TGCGCCAGCAGCTTGGAGGCGGGGGTTAACACCGGGGAGCTGTTTTTT. Filled out from reference TRBV5-1 and TRBJ2-2, the complete variable domain reads KAGVTQTPRYLIKTRGQQVTLSCSPISGHRSVSWYQQTPGQGLQFLFEYFSETQRNKGNFPGRFSGRQFSNSRSEMNVSTLELGDSALYLCASSLEAGVNTGELFFGEGSRLTVL.

The chain has TRBV10-2 and TRBJ2-1; 7 bases are shared with TRBD1. Germline CDR1 and CDR2: WSHSY and SAAADI. This CDR3 contains 12 residues. V dropped 11 bases and J dropped 2; count of bases not matched to a gene: 3. CDR3: CAATGAYNEQFF. Written as DNA, the CDR3 is TGCGCCGCCACAGGGGCCTACAATGAGCAGTTCTTC.

This rearrangement joins TRBV5-6 to TRBJ1-1; D gene ambiguous. Trimming stripped 4 bases from V and 8 bases from J, with 9 bases between. Germline values: CDR1 SGHDT, CDR2 YYEEEE. This CDR3 is 11 amino acids long. The CDR3 protein is CASSLRQEAFF. In DNA, the CDR3 is TGTGCCAGCAGCCTACGACAAGAAGCTTTCTTT. Filled out from reference TRBV5-6 and TRBJ1-1, the complete variable domain reads DAGVTQSPTHLIKTRGQQVTLRCSPKSGHDTVSWYQQALGQGPQFIFQYYEEEERQRGNFPDRFSGHQFPNYSSELNVNALLLGDSALYLCASSLRQEAFFGQGTRLTVV.

The gene calls are TRBV18 and TRBJ2-2; TRBD1 matches 7 bases. This CDR3 spans 16 amino acids. Losses at the gene ends were 3 bases for V and 4 bases for J; bases not matched to a gene: 8. The germline CDR1 and CDR2 sequences are KGHSH and LQKENI. The CDR3 DNA reads TGTGCCAGCTCACCCCTGGGCACAGGGGCCACCGGGGAGCTGTTTTTT. It translates to CASSPLGTGATGELFF.

The chain employs TRBV10-3 and TRBJ1-3; D is uncertain. V lost 3 bases, J lost 0 bases, and 15 bases lay in between. This CDR3 has 17 residues. The germline V gene has CDR1 ENHRY and CDR2 SYGVKD. CDR3 protein: CAISDPGRGPSGNTIYF. The CDR3 DNA is TGTGCCATCAGTGATCCCGGACGTGGCCCCTCTGGAAACACCATATATTTT.